The 29 T cell receptor beta chains given below trace back to one sample, sequenced in a study of cytomegalovirus exposure and HLA in healthy donors. PCR was performed using 60 Vbeta and 13 Jbeta primers. Libraries were prepared by immunoSEQ multiplex PCR; TCRdb keeps only in-frame clonotypes and omits some of them. This repertoire shows some 190,000 clones, roughly 8.7% found once; its top ten account for over 1%. Sequenced: PBMCs. Receptors were obtained from a woman between 25 and 40 years old in good health and CMV-seropositive.

This clone was seen more than once but under ten times. The rearrangement uses TRBV5-4 and TRBJ2-7; 12 nucleotides line up with TRBD2. The CDR3 is 17 amino acids. V dropped 0 bases and J dropped 2; count of bases not matched to a gene: 6. Germline values: CDR1 SGHNT, CDR2 YYREEE (reference sequence). CDR3 nucleotides: TGTGCCAGCAGCTTGGCCGTACTAGCGGGAGGTACCTACGAGCAGTACTTC. It yields the protein CASSLAVLAGGTYEQYF.

This chain connects TRBV7-2 to TRBJ2-1; 7 bases map to TRBD2. The germline gives CDR1 SGHTA, CDR2 FQGNSA. Trimming cost V 5 bases and J 8 bases; bases outside gene matches: 9. There are 14 residues in the CDR3. The CDR3 protein is CASSRGGSVYEQFF. For the CDR3, the DNA is TGTGCCAGCAGCCGCGGCGGGAGCGTATATGAGCAGTTCTTC.

This clone has only a few counts. The rearrangement uses TRBV7-8 and TRBJ2-3; 8 positions agree with TRBD2. The CDR3 extends over 18 amino acids. The junction had 12 bases not matched to a gene; V was cut back by 2 bases and J by 2 bases. Germline V gene data show CDR1 as SGHVS and CDR2 as FQNEAQ. DNA of the CDR3: TGTGCCAGCAGCTTAATAGTCGGGCTAGCGGGTAACACAGATACGCAGTATTTT. Its protein is CASSLIVGLAGNTDTQYF.

The J gene is TRBJ1-5, the V gene TRBV12-5; D is undetermined. Germline V gene data show CDR1 as LGHNT and CDR2 as FRNRAP. CDR3 length: 18 amino acids. V was trimmed by 1 base and J by 0 bases, leaving 16 bases between them. CDR3 nucleotides: TGTGCTAGTGGTTTGGGAGCGGGCAGGAGTATTAGCAATCAGCCCCAGCATTTT. This codes for CASGLGAGRSISNQPQHF.

This clone turned up a few times. The rearrangement joins TRBV7-9 to TRBJ2-1; TRBD2 is a possible D gene (5 bases). CDR3 length: 13 residues. Between the trimmed V and J ends, which lost 1 base and 8 bases, there was a span of 9 bases. Germline assignment: CDR1 SEHNR and CDR2 FQNEAQ (reference sequence). The DNA for the CDR3 is TGTGCCAGCAGCTTAGGAGGGTTGGATGAGCAGTTCTTC. This gives the protein CASSLGGLDEQFF. Supplemented by reference TRBV7-9 and TRBJ2-1, the full variable domain reads DTGVSQNPRHKITKRGQNVTFRCDPISEHNRLYWYRQTLGQGPEFLTYFQNEAQLEKSRLLSDRFSAERPKGSFSTLEIQRTEQGDSAMYLCASSLGGLDEQFFGPGTRLTVL.

The sample holds a few counts of this clone. V gene TRBV10-1 combines with J gene TRBJ2-5; D possibly corresponds to TRBD2 (6 bases). This CDR3 has 13 residues. CDR1 is WNHNN and CDR2 is SYGVQD in the germline V gene (reference sequence). Trimming took 4 bases from V and 2 from J, leaving 8 bases between them. CDR3 sequence: CASSVAAQETQYF. The CDR3 region has the DNA TGCGCCAGCAGTGTAGCGGCACAAGAGACCCAGTACTTC.

This clone has more than one count but fewer than ten. The rearrangement links TRBV5-4 to TRBJ1-1, with TRBD1 matching over 9 bases. The J segment lost 5 bases and the V segment lost 4 bases, leaving 9 bases of the junction unmatched. CDR1 and CDR2 (germline): SGHNT, YYREEE (reference sequence). The CDR3 totals 15 residues. The CDR3 loop is CASSPTTGGRTEAFF. In DNA form, the CDR3 reads TGTGCCAGCAGCCCTACTACAGGGGGCCGAACTGAAGCTTTCTTT.

V usage is TRBV5-6 and J usage is TRBJ2-5, with TRBD2 as a possible D gene (5 bases). Trimming took off 3 bases at V and 4 bases at J, with 10 bases between the two ends. Germline CDR1 SGHDT, CDR2 YYEEEE. This CDR3 comprises 13 residues. CDR3 bases: TGTGCCAGCAGCTCTAGAGGGAGAGAGACCCAGTACTTC. It translates to CASSSRGRETQYF.

The chain joins TRBV5-6 to TRBJ2-3, with D possibly matching TRBD2 (5 bases). Between the trimmed V and J ends, which lost 4 bases and 6 bases, there was a span of 15 bases. The CDR3 extends over 14 amino acids. Germline V CDR1 and CDR2: SGHDT, YYEEEE. CDR3 coding DNA: TGTGCCAGCAGCCCTCCACAGCGGCGGGATACGCAGTATTTT. Protein sequence: CASSPPQRRDTQYF.

The rearrangement joins TRBV7-9 to TRBJ2-7; D is perhaps TRBD2 (6 bases). V shed 1 base and J shed 7 bases, with 14 bases lying between them. This CDR3 region has 14 residues. The germline V gene has CDR1 SEHNR and CDR2 FQNEAQ (reference sequence). The CDR3 sequence: CASSLGGGPGEQYF. In DNA form, the CDR3 reads TGTGCCAGCAGCTTAGGAGGAGGGCCGGGGGAGCAGTACTTC.

This rearrangement joins TRBV13 to TRBJ2-7, with 10 bases aligning to TRBD2. This CDR3 region has 16 residues. Germline trimming cut 4 bases from V and 0 bases from J; bases unmatched to any gene: 6. Germline CDR1 is PRHDT and CDR2 is FYEKMQ (reference sequence). CDR3 DNA sequence: TGTGCCAGCAGCTCCCCATCTAGCGGGAGCTCCTACGAGCAGTACTTC. This translates into CASSSPSSGSSYEQYF.

The chain links TRBV6-1 to TRBJ2-1, with D possibly TRBD2 on 6 matching bases. There are 12 residues in the CDR3. Trimming stripped 8 bases from V and 9 bases from J, with 14 bases between. The germline V gene encodes CDR1 MNHNS and CDR2 SASEGT. The CDR3: CASPAGLGEQFF. The CDR3 coding sequence is TGTGCCAGCCCTGCGGGGCTTGGTGAGCAGTTCTTC.

V gene TRBV14 combines with J gene TRBJ1-2; D remains unclear. This CDR3 contains 13 residues. The V and J ends lost 4 bases and 4 bases respectively, with 10 bases between them. CDR1 and CDR2 (germline): SGHDN, FVKESK. CDR3 DNA: TGTGCCAGCAGCCTACTAGACATCTATGGCTACACCTTC. Its translation is CASSLLDIYGYTF.

The chain has TRBV4-2 and TRBJ2-2; D gene unclear. This CDR3 has 15 amino acids. Per germline, CDR1 LGHNA and CDR2 YNFKEQ. V lost 0 bases, J lost 2 bases, and 7 bases lay in between. CDR3 sequence reads: CASSQDRYNTGELFF. DNA for the CDR3: TGTGCCAGCAGCCAAGACAGGTACAACACCGGGGAGCTGTTTTTT.

This chain connects TRBV7-9 to TRBJ2-1, with D unclear. Trimming took 1 base from V and 0 from J, leaving 4 bases between them. The V gene's germline CDR1 is SEHNR and CDR2 FQNEAQ (reference sequence). This CDR3 comprises 14 residues. CDR3 region: CASSLGSSYNEQFF. CDR3 sequence (DNA): TGTGCCAGCAGCTTAGGGAGCTCCTACAATGAGCAGTTCTTC.

This clone was observed a handful of times. The chain employs TRBV6-1 and TRBJ2-6; 7 positions match TRBD1. With 4 bases clipped from V and 0 bases from J, the junction kept 6 bases outside the gene matches. This CDR3 has 17 residues. In germline, CDR1 is MNHNS, CDR2 SASEGT. For the CDR3, the DNA is TGTGCCAGCAGTGGGGACAGCTCAAGCTCTGGGGCCAACGTCCTGACTTTC. It yields the protein CASSGDSSSSGANVLTF.

The chain recombines TRBV7-2 with TRBJ2-1, with 8 bases aligning to TRBD1. The V gene end was trimmed by 5 bases and the J gene end by 7 bases; junction bases not matched to a gene: 7. The CDR3 sequence is 14 residues long. Germline CDR1 and CDR2: SGHTA and FQGNSA. CDR3 DNA sequence: TGTGCCAGCAGCCGTGACAGGGGAACGAATGAGCAGTTCTTC. This codes for CASSRDRGTNEQFF.

In this sample, this clone turned up a few times. This chain joins TRBV5-1 and TRBJ2-6; D gene ambiguous. Trimming took off 1 base at V and 1 base at J, with 6 bases between the two ends. The germline CDR1 and CDR2 sequences are SGHRS and YFSETQ. This CDR3 contains 15 residues. CDR3: CASSLHWSGANVLTF. As DNA, the CDR3 is TGCGCCAGCAGCTTGCACTGGTCTGGGGCCAACGTCCTGACTTTC.

J is TRBJ2-1 and V is TRBV5-4, with 12 bases lining up with TRBD2. In germline, CDR1 is SGHNT, CDR2 YYREEE (reference sequence). Trimming removed 3 bases from V and 8 bases from J; junction bases left unmatched: 6. The CDR3 is 15 amino acids. The CDR3 loop reads CASSSRTSGMDEQFF. The CDR3 nucleotides read TGTGCCAGCAGCTCTCGGACTAGCGGGATGGATGAGCAGTTCTTC.

The table lists this clone with a few counts. The genes are TRBV19 and TRBJ2-3, with 9 bases aligning to TRBD1. Trimming cost V 3 bases and J 6 bases; bases outside gene matches: 7. Germline CDR1 is LNHDA and CDR2 is SQIVND (reference sequence). The CDR3 is 15 amino acids. CDR3 sequence reads: CASSIRDRALDTQYF. For the CDR3, the DNA is TGTGCCAGTAGTATTCGGGACAGGGCCTTGGATACGCAGTATTTT.

This clone was seen only a few times. This chain uses TRBV2 with TRBJ2-1; D not resolved. In germline, CDR1 is SNHLY, CDR2 FYNNEI. Trimming left V 5 bases short and J 6 bases short, with 8 bases between. The CDR3 extends over 12 amino acids. CDR3 loop: CASSYYSNEQFF. The CDR3 bases are TGTGCCAGCAGTTACTACTCCAATGAGCAGTTCTTC.

The J gene is TRBJ2-7, the V gene TRBV9, with D perhaps TRBD2 (6 bases). This CDR3 contains 17 residues. V shed 0 bases and J shed 0 bases, with 16 bases lying between them. CDR1 is SGDLS and CDR2 is YYNGEE in the germline V gene. CDR3 in amino acids: CASSVGGGPPNSYEQYF. CDR3 coding DNA: TGTGCCAGCAGCGTAGGGGGAGGTCCCCCCAACTCCTACGAGCAGTACTTC.

The chain carries TRBV10-1 and TRBJ1-4, with TRBD1 matching over 10 bases. Germline values: CDR1 WNHNN, CDR2 SYGVQD (reference sequence). V gave up 3 bases and J gave up 6 bases; unmatched junction bases: 1. The CDR3 is 14 residues long. The CDR3 reads CASSDGTGDEKLFF. CDR3 in DNA: TGCGCCAGCAGTGACGGGACAGGGGATGAAAAACTGTTTTTT.

The rearrangement uses TRBV9 and TRBJ2-6, with TRBD2 matching 9 bases. The CDR3 totals 19 residues. V gave up 4 bases and J gave up 0 bases; unmatched junction bases: 11. The germline V gene encodes CDR1 SGDLS and CDR2 YYNGEE. In DNA, the CDR3 is TGTGCCAGCAGCTCCGCTTGGCGGGAGGGAGACTCTGGGGCCAACGTCCTGACTTTC. Amino acid sequence: CASSSAWREGDSGANVLTF.

This clone occurred a few times. The V gene is TRBV14, the J gene TRBJ1-1; possible D gene TRBD1, 5 bases. The CDR3 extends over 14 amino acids. V lost 1 base, J lost 5 bases, and 11 bases lay in between. Germline V CDR1 and CDR2: SGHDN, FVKESK. The CDR3 spells CASSQVFGGTEAFF. CDR3 coding DNA: TGTGCCAGCAGCCAAGTTTTCGGGGGGACTGAAGCTTTCTTT.

This clone was detected a few times. The chain carries TRBV6-6 and TRBJ2-1; TRBD2 matches 12 bases. V gave up 6 bases and J gave up 4 bases; unmatched junction bases: 7. Germline values: CDR1 MNHNY, CDR2 SVGAGI (reference sequence). The length of the CDR3 is 16 residues. The CDR3 is CASRPPGLAGYNEQFF. The CDR3 DNA reads TGTGCCAGCAGACCACCGGGACTAGCGGGTTACAATGAGCAGTTCTTC.

This clone was seen a few times. V usage is TRBV10-3 and J usage is TRBJ2-7; 7 nucleotides align to TRBD1. The CDR3 has 16 residues. Germline V gene lookup returns CDR1 ENHRY and CDR2 SYGVKD. The V and J ends lost 3 bases and 0 bases, in that order; junction bases with no gene match: 8. CDR3 region: CAISDPGQLNSYEQYF. CDR3 in DNA: TGTGCCATCAGTGATCCGGGACAGCTTAACTCCTACGAGCAGTACTTC.

There are a few counts of this clone. The chain joins TRBV6-1 to TRBJ1-1; 7 positions agree with TRBD1. The CDR3 spans 15 residues. V lost 3 bases, J lost 3 bases, and 7 bases stayed unmatched. CDR1 and CDR2 (germline): MNHNS, SASEGT. The CDR3 DNA sequence: TGTGCCAGCAGTGACCGGAGCAGGGGGGACACTGAAGCTTTCTTT. Its translation: CASSDRSRGDTEAFF.

The chain employs TRBV4-1 and TRBJ2-7, with 11 bases aligning to TRBD2. With V trimmed by 0 bases and J by 1 base, 8 bases remained unmatched. Germline-derived CDR1 and CDR2 are MGHRA and YSYEKL. The CDR3 is 18 amino acids. In DNA, the CDR3 is TGCGCCAGCAGCCAAGATAATAAGGGGACTAGCGGTTCCTACGAGCAGTACTTC. This encodes CASSQDNKGTSGSYEQYF.